This T cell receptor (beta chain) was profiled in a study of regulatory T cells in long-lasting Graves disease. Overall study: Patients newly diagnosed with Graves' had been on antithyroid drugs for under 3 months.

The CDR3 is made up of 14 amino acids. V was trimmed by 3 bases and J by 0 bases, leaving 7 bases between them. From germline, CDR1 is SGHTS and CDR2 YDEGEE. Time point noted: newly diagnosed GD, antithyroid drugs for less than 3 months. PBMCs were the source of the RNA used for TCR sequencing. The TCR beta library used iRepertoire HTBI primers with Arm-PCR amplification of CDR3. TCRdb analysed the multiplex PCR reads with MiXCR anew, one entry per CDR3 protein. This table has over 500,000 distinct CDR3 sequences, less than 20% appearing once. There are a few counts of this clonotype. This same sample was also part of a study on T cells in Graves' hyperthyroidism and ophthalmopathy. From that second work: No ophthalmopathy progression within 18 months constituted stable Graves' hyperthyroidism. Separation of ophthalmopathy from stable hyperthyroidism was achieved by a 13 V-J model.

This sequence joins TRBV5-8 and TRBJ2-1, with D perhaps matching TRBD1 (5 bases). The starting material was peripheral blood mononuclear cells (PBMCs), obtained at new diagnosis, from a patient treated with antithyroid drugs. The receptor was isolated from a woman aged 25 to 39 with Graves disease. The CDR3 bases are TGTGCCAGCAGCTGGACAATCTCCTACAATGAGCAGTTCTTC. Translating gives CASSWTISYNEQFF.